This TCR beta chain was sequenced in a study of graft-versus-host responses after intestinal transplantation. Overall study findings and caveats: Ileal or blood samples showed some GvH clones first, and such clones were also found in recipient marrow.

Notes on this clone: What it binds is unknown.

TCRdb's copy holds only in-frame clones and misses some; the assay was immunoSEQ multiplex PCR. The sample lists some 90,000 clones, roughly 92% occurring once. Trimming took off 6 bases at V and 0 bases at J, with 15 bases between the two ends. CDR1 is MDHEN, CDR2 SYDVKM, per germline. The CDR3 loop spans 16 amino acids. The sequence derives from a human donor who received an intestinal transplant. The rearrangement joins TRBV28 to TRBJ1-5, with D unclear. This specimen was unstimulated CD4+ T cells sorted from spleen or lymph node cells, taken before intestinal transplant. CDR3 DNA sequence: TGTGCCAGCAGAATTCATATGAGGAATAGCAATCAGCCCCAGCATTTT. Translated, it gives CASRIHMRNSNQPQHF.